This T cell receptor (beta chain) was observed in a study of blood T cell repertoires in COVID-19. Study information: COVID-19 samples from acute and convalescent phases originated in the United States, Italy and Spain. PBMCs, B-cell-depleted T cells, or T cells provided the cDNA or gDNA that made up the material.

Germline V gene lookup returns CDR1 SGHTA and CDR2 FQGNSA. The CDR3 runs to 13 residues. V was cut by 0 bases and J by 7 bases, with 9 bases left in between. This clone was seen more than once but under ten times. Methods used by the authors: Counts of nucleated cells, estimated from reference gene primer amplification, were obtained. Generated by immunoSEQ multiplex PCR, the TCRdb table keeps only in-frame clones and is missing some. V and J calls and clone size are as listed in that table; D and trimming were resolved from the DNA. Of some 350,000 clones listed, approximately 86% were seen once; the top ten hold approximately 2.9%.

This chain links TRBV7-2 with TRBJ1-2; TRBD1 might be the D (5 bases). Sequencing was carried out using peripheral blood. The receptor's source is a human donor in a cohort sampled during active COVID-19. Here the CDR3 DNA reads TGTGCCAGCAGCTTAGCGAGGACACCTGGCTACACCTTC. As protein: CASSLARTPGYTF.